The rows below give T cell receptor beta chains drawn from one sample of a study of blood T cells in healthy people across ages. One entry per CDR3 protein results from TCRdb running MiXCR on the 5' RACE reads. The table has some 1.7 million distinct CDR3 sequences, 28% seen once. The source material was blood. The receptors here all came from a woman in her 30s in good health. Each CDR3 is given with its conserved first and last residue. A D gene is named only where the DNA matches it firmly. Only some rows state a clone size, as once, few, many or a class for expanded clones.

v_call	j_call	clone_size	d_call	cdr3_nt	cdr3_aa
TRBV7-8	TRBJ1-2	-	-	TGTGCCAGCATCCAGCTTACCGGTCCTCGTCTCCAAGGCTACACCTTC	CASIQLTGPRLQGYTF
TRBV11-3	TRBJ2-1	-	TRBD1	TGTGCCAGCAGCTCCGGACAGGTAAGGGATGAGCAGTTCTTC	CASSSGQVRDEQFF
TRBV10-3	TRBJ2-7	many	-	TGTGCCATCAGGGACCCGACGGGAGATTACGAGCAGTACTTC	CAIRDPTGDYEQYF
TRBV4-2	TRBJ2-1	many	-	TGTGCCAGCAGCCAAGAGCGGGGGCGAGCCTACAATGAGCAGTTCTTC	CASSQERGRAYNEQFF
TRBV7-9	TRBJ2-5	few	-	TGTGCCAGCACCTCCCCAGGGATTCAAGAGACCCAGTACTTC	CASTSPGIQETQYF
TRBV7-3	TRBJ2-4	many	TRBD2	TGTGCCAGCAGTCCTGATGCGGGGGGAAACATTCAGTACTTC	CASSPDAGGNIQYF
TRBV6-6	TRBJ1-2	many	TRBD1	TGTGCCAGCAGACTGAATGGACAGGGGAACTATGGCTACACCTTC	CASRLNGQGNYGYTF
TRBV27	TRBJ2-1	few	-	TGTGCCAGCAGGAAATTTTCGACCAGATCCTACAATGAGCAGTTCTTC	CASRKFSTRSYNEQFF
TRBV12-3/TRBV12-4	TRBJ1-3	-	-	TGTGCCAGCGGGGCAGTGCGAGGAAACACCATATATTTT	CASGAVRGNTIYF
TRBV20-1	TRBJ1-1	many	-	TGCAGTGCTAGTCCCGGGGACACTGAAGCTTTCTTT	CSASPGDTEAFF
TRBV13	TRBJ2-5	-	TRBD2	TGTGCCAGCAGCTCTACTAGCGGGGCACAAGAGACCCCGTACTTC	CASSSTSGAQETPYF
TRBV6-6	TRBJ1-2	few	TRBD1	TGTGCCAGCAGTTACTTAGGACAGGGTCGCTATGGCTACACCTTC	CASSYLGQGRYGYTF
TRBV5-1	TRBJ2-7	many	TRBD2	TGCGCCAGCAGCTTCGGACTAGCGGGGGGAGGAGGGGAGCAGTACTTC	CASSFGLAGGGGEQYF
TRBV7-9	TRBJ1-1	-	-	TGTGCCGGCAGCTTCGAGGTGAACACTGAAGCTTTCTTT	CAGSFEVNTEAFF
TRBV7-9	TRBJ1-2	-	-	TGTGTCAGCAGCTCAGAGGCTCCTCTCTACACCTTC	CVSSSEAPLYTF
TRBV6-1	TRBJ2-1	-	TRBD2	TGTGCCAGCGGGGAGAACGTGGCTAGCGGGGGCAATGAGCAGTTCTTC	CASGENVASGGNEQFF
TRBV12-3/TRBV12-4	TRBJ1-2	few	-	TGTGCCAGCAGTTTAAGGAGCGGGGATGGCTACACCTTC	CASSLRSGDGYTF
TRBV24-1	TRBJ2-7	few	-	TGTGCCACCAGTGATCTTCACGGGGGGCAGCCGACTAGCCTCAGGGGAGCCGAGCAGTACTTC	CATSDLHGGQPTSLRGAEQYF
TRBV20-1	TRBJ1-4	-	-	TGCAGTGCTAGAGATAGGACCTCGAATGAAAAACTGTTTTTT	CSARDRTSNEKLFF
TRBV6-6	TRBJ1-2	many	-	TGTGCCAGCAGACTATTTGACGAGGGCTATGGCTACACCTTC	CASRLFDEGYGYTF
TRBV10-3	TRBJ2-1	-	-	TGTGCCATCAGTGAGTTTGGCTTCAATGAGCAGTTCTTC	CAISEFGFNEQFF
TRBV28	TRBJ2-4	-	-	TGTGCCAGCACCCAGGGGGCGGGGGACAGCCTTGCCAAAAACATTCAGTACTTC	CASTQGAGDSLAKNIQYF
TRBV20-1	TRBJ1-1	once	TRBD1	TGCAGTGTTGGGGACAGGAGCGAAGCTTTCTTT	CSVGDRSEAFF
TRBV2	TRBJ2-7	few	-	TGTGCCAGCAGGTGGGAACTATACTCCTACGAGCAGTACTTC	CASRWELYSYEQYF